The clone carrying this T cell receptor beta chain was detected many times. Antigen unknown. The sample comes from a study of T-cell reconstitution after alpha-beta-depleted transplantation in children. Points from the study as a whole: At the one-year point after transplant, T-cell counts and TCRbeta diversity were found to come mostly from T cells that had been newly produced. As was reported, about two months after transplant, alpha-beta T cells came from several hundred expanded graft clones.

During its preparation, the TCRbeta library received unique molecular identifiers. TCRdb re-called the PCR reads with MiXCR, one entry per CDR3 protein. The sample shows fewer than 700,000 distinct CDR3 sequences, about 21% of them seen only once. CDR3 length: 16 residues. CDR1 DFQATT and CDR2 SNEGSKA come from the germline V gene (reference sequence). V lost 5 bases and J 5 bases, leaving 21 bases between the germline ends. The source material was PBMCs, mostly from graft donor cells, sampled 360 days after TCRalphabeta/CD19-depleted stem cell transplant. V and J are TRBV20-1 and TRBJ1-4; a weak D match, TRBD1 (5 bases). This TCR came from a boy less than two years old who had a stem cell transplant for acute myeloid leukemia, so the T cells may come from the graft donor. CDR3: CSAGPGYPSTNEKLFF. DNA for the CDR3: TGCAGTGCTGGACCAGGGTACCCCTCCACGAATGAAAAACTGTTTTTT.